This T cell receptor beta chain was sequenced for a study of control samples from healthy donors and cancer patients. Assay: immunoSEQ multiplex PCR; the TCRdb copy retains only in-frame clones and omits some. The sample holds some 100,000 clones, about four fifths seen once. CDR1 and CDR2 (germline): MNHNS, SASEGT. This CDR3 contains 14 residues. Trimming cost V 0 bases and J 0 bases, with 6 bases left between them. Sequencing was done on a sample of blood. V and J are TRBV6-1 and TRBJ2-7, with a tentative D call TRBD1 (6 bases). This TCR was sampled from a woman aged 25 to 39 in good health. CDR3 nucleotide sequence: TGTGCCAGCAGTGAAGCGGACAGCTCCTACGAGCAGTACTTC. Its translation: CASSEADSSYEQYF.